The present T cell receptor beta chain was sequenced within a study of cytomegalovirus exposure and HLA in healthy donors. Looking at the study overall: Genotyping of 398 donors showed that roughly 83% belonged to the Caucasian-associated ancestry cluster. Study-level findings and limits: From TCR beta sequences, most subjects' HLA-A and HLA-B alleles were reportedly predicted accurately.

The V gene end was trimmed by 4 bases and the J gene end by 1 base; junction bases not matched to a gene: 5. Germline V CDR1 and CDR2: GTSNPN, SVGIG (reference sequence). This CDR3 has 14 residues. The PCR contained 60 Vbeta and 13 Jbeta primers. The assay was immunoSEQ multiplex PCR, and TCRdb's table has in-frame clones only and misses some. Among about 130,000 clones, about 73% were seen once, and the ten largest hold roughly 2.7%. A word on this clone: Antigen: not known.

The rearrangement links TRBV30 to TRBJ2-7, with 9 bases aligning to TRBD2. Sequencing was performed on PBMCs. This clonotype originated in a human donor in good health. Written as DNA, the CDR3 is TGTGCCTGGAAGTCTAGCGGGACGTCCTACGAGCAGTACTTC. Translation: CAWKSSGTSYEQYF.